A selection of T cell receptor beta chains follows, all from one sample in a study of Ad26.COV2.S vaccination and SARS-CoV-2 variants. Clones were read by immunoSEQ multiplex PCR, and TCRdb kept only the in-frame ones, dropping some. The table records some 320,000 clones, about 82% of them present only once. Source: peripheral blood, taken in a trial of Ad26.COV2.S vaccine versus placebo. Receptors were obtained from a person between 18 and 65 years old who received the Ad26.COV2.S COVID-19 vaccine or a placebo. CDR3s include the opening cysteine and the closing phenylalanine or tryptophan. D genes are given only for firm matches.

d_call	v_call	cdr3_aa
NA	TRBV27	CASSLRQDTEAFF
NA	TRBV13	CASSLGRWRNEQFF
NA	TRBV7-9	CASSVSSYEQYF
TRBD1	TRBV4-1	CASSQATGQGSDTQYF
NA	TRBV5-1	CASSPRGQGGNSPLHF
NA	TRBV9	CASSVVGHGGYNEQFF
NA	TRBV12-3/TRBV12-4	CASSNPGVQYF
NA	TRBV19	CASSPLNQPQHF
TRBD2	TRBV4-1	CASSQSPGLAGGLNEQFF
NA	TRBV27	CASSSAKPGLRVGEQYF
TRBD2	TRBV2	CASSAHYSPIAGSDSYEQYF
NA	TRBV6-5	CATLRTVKAGGYTF
TRBD2	TRBV5-1	CASSLEAAGAGETQYF
TRBD1	TRBV6-5	CASTPLDRIHYGYTF
NA	TRBV9	CASSGRGDTQYF
TRBD1	TRBV19	CASSIQGGNQPQHF
TRBD1	TRBV6-5	CASSWGQGSYEQYF
TRBD2	TRBV11-3	CASSLDLGLAFDTQYF
NA	TRBV27	CASSMGLLNTGELFF
NA	TRBV7-2	CASSLGSSPNEQFF
TRBD2	TRBV5-4	CASSIGLDLYNEQFF
NA	TRBV19	CASSMGWRTSSGNTIYF
NA	TRBV30	CAWSVSGRNEQFF
TRBD1	TRBV5-6	CASSSRQGYSNQPQHF
NA	TRBV18	CASSLDRNTGELFF
NA	TRBV2	CASTSLDTQYF
NA	TRBV4-1	CASSQDPGNGELFF
NA	TRBV7-9	CASSSSGGTQIYNEQFF
NA	TRBV5-4	CASSPRGGLKAYEQYF
NA	TRBV28	CASGRGFSYEQYF
TRBD1	TRBV6-5	CASRGWDRGRYGYTF
NA	TRBV2	CASSVIEGGEAFF
NA	TRBV28	CASSFLPPQTLSNQPQHF
NA	TRBV5-1	CASRGDSGNGELFF
TRBD1	TRBV3-1/TRBV3-2	CASGTGDQPQHF
NA	TRBV9	CASSAQGWYGYTF
NA	TRBV28	CASSLVPPSRNTEAFF
NA	TRBV6-5	CASSRRGGGGYTF
TRBD2	TRBV6-1	CASSEVAGTYNEQFF
NA	TRBV5-1	CASSAGSRGPGNTIYF
NA	TRBV5-5	CASSFGKLNEKLFF
TRBD2	TRBV29-1	CSVEPGLARDTQYF
NA	TRBV27	CASSSRLAINTDTQYF
NA	TRBV28	CASSTPSPGSEAFF
NA	TRBV3-1/TRBV3-2	CASSQDLRDTQYF
TRBD1	TRBV6-5	CASSDRVRGYTF
NA	TRBV29-1	CSVGGNMNTEAFF
TRBD1	TRBV9	CASSVGEGAQNSPLHF
NA	TRBV5-1	CASSPSPPVLYEQYF
NA	TRBV13	CASSLVSAAYGYTF
NA	TRBV2	CASTAVERNQPQHF
NA	TRBV6-5	CASSRGTTEQFF
TRBD1	TRBV6-5	CASIRDRAGNTIYF
TRBD1	TRBV30	CAWATGGTQYF
NA	TRBV19	CASSIISGDEQYF